This T cell receptor (beta chain) originates from a study of cytomegalovirus exposure and HLA in healthy donors. Study-wide points: The study had only CMV serostatus as immune exposure information.

The CDR3 contains 15 residues. Germline-derived CDR1 and CDR2 are SNHLY and FYNNEI. The ends lost 4 bases at V and 4 bases at J; junction bases unmatched: 6. Worth noting for this clone: The target antigen is unknown.

A multiplex PCR was run with 60 Vbeta primers and 13 Jbeta primers. Using immunoSEQ multiplex PCR, the repertoire was profiled, and TCRdb retains in-frame clones only, with some absent. Among 100,000 to 150,000 clones listed, around 85% were seen once. This sequence originates from a boy aged 5-17 years in good health and CMV-seronegative. V gene TRBV2 combines with J gene TRBJ2-2; TRBD2 matches at 7 bases. The material sequenced was PBMCs. CDR3 DNA: TGTGCCAGCAGTGGAATCTTAGCGGGCACCGGGGAGCTGTTTTTT. Amino acid sequence: CASSGILAGTGELFF.